Sequencing of this TCR beta chain was carried out in a study of cytomegalovirus exposure and HLA in healthy donors. Study at large: Earlier, about 179 million T cells were analyzed, and some 120 million unique TCR beta sequences were found among them.

General observations from the study: A later examination showed that TCR association rates differed by HLA locus, with DRB1 most and HLA-C fewest. Presence/absence analysis assumed near-uniform sequencing depth across donors.

Notes on this clone: Its antigen is as yet unknown.

The PCR had 60 Vbeta and 13 Jbeta primers. Assay used: immunoSEQ multiplex PCR; TCRdb lists only in-frame clones, some missing. The profile shows some 110,000 clones, approximately 71% of them singletons. Specimen: PBMCs. The sequence derives from a man aged 35-49 years in good health and CMV-seronegative.

CDR3 sequence: CASSPAPTGPEQFF. Written as DNA, the CDR3 is TGTGCCAGCAGCCCAGCCCCCACAGGGCCTGAGCAGTTCTTC. V gene TRBV5-6 combines with J gene TRBJ2-1; possibly TRBD1 for D (6 bases). This CDR3 is built from 14 residues. V was pared by 4 bases and J by 9 bases, with 17 bases between. Per the germline V gene, CDR1 is SGHDT and CDR2 is YYEEEE.